Each of the 19 T cell receptor beta chains below was sequenced from the same sample in a study of blood T cell repertoires in COVID-19. Profiled with immunoSEQ multiplex PCR; TCRdb holds only in-frame clones, not every one. Found here are around 300,000 clones, about 90% of them singletons; the top ten hold over 4.5%. The sequencing sample was made of PBMCs or T cells enriched from blood (not recorded which). Source of these receptors: a young man who had recovered from COVID-19.

CDR3 sequence: CASSIYRGDEKLFF. Here the CDR3 DNA reads TGTGCCAGTAGTATTTACAGGGGTGATGAAAAACTGTTTTTT. The J gene is TRBJ1-4, the V gene TRBV19; 7 nucleotides match TRBD1. With V trimmed by 3 bases and J by 6 bases, 4 bases remained unmatched. Germline assignment: CDR1 LNHDA and CDR2 SQIVND (reference sequence). CDR3 length equals 14 residues.

This chain joins TRBV9 and TRBJ2-5, with D perhaps matching TRBD1 (6 bases). The CDR3 has 15 residues. Trimming left V 0 bases short and J 5 bases short, with 14 bases between. The germline V gene encodes CDR1 SGDLS and CDR2 YYNGEE. The CDR3 nucleotides read TGTGCCAGCAGCGTAGATGGCAGGGGAGAGGAGACCCAGTACTTC. This translates into CASSVDGRGEETQYF.

Only one count was recorded for this clone. The genes are TRBV28 and TRBJ1-5, with D possibly being TRBD1 (6 bases). Deletions cut 4 bases from V and 4 bases from J, with 20 bases between. The CDR3 contains 17 residues. Germline loops: CDR1 MDHEN, CDR2 SYDVKM. CDR3 in amino acids: CASSYKMARRGNQPQHF. CDR3 in DNA: TGTGCCAGCAGTTATAAAATGGCGCGAAGGGGGAATCAGCCCCAGCATTTT.

The chain employs TRBV11-2 and TRBJ1-2; a weak D match, TRBD1 (5 bases). CDR1 is SGHAT and CDR2 is FQNNGV in the germline V gene. Trimming took 3 bases from V and 3 from J, leaving 11 bases between them. This CDR3 contains 14 residues. The CDR3 region is CASSFSGGDYGYTF. The CDR3 bases are TGTGCCAGCAGCTTTTCGGGAGGGGACTATGGCTACACCTTC.

The chain employs TRBV28 and TRBJ2-3; 8 bases agree with TRBD2. V was clipped by 7 bases and J by 0 bases; unmatched bases: 3. This CDR3 region has 14 residues. Germline loops: CDR1 MDHEN, CDR2 SYDVKM. The CDR3 DNA sequence: TGTGCCAGCAAGGTAGCGGGGAGCACAGATACGCAGTATTTT. The encoded protein is CASKVAGSTDTQYF.

J is TRBJ2-7 and V is TRBV15; 9 bases agree with TRBD1. This CDR3 comprises 17 residues. J was trimmed by 5 bases and V by 2 bases; bases with no gene match: 13. Germline CDR1 reads LNHNV; CDR2 reads YYDKDF (reference sequence). The CDR3 DNA is TGTGCCACCAGCAGACCCACCGGGGGGACAGGGAGGAACGAGCAGTACTTC. Residues: CATSRPTGGTGRNEQYF.

This clone was counted a few times. V and J are TRBV24-1 and TRBJ1-3; D is ambiguous. Germline CDR1 is KGHDR and CDR2 is SFDVKD. The V end was cut by 3 bases, the J end by 8 bases, with 4 bases between. This CDR3 is built from 11 residues. CDR3: CATSDQYTIYF. CDR3 coding DNA: TGTGCCACCAGTGATCAATACACCATATATTTT.

DNA of the CDR3: TGTGCCAGCAGCTTAGGTAGCGGGGTAACCTACGAGCAGTACTTC. It is translated as CASSLGSGVTYEQYF. The V gene is TRBV7-6, the J gene TRBJ2-7; 8 bases agree with TRBD2. This CDR3 spans 15 amino acids. Germline CDR1 and CDR2: SGHVS and FNYEAQ. Losses at the gene ends were 1 base for V and 2 bases for J; bases not matched to a gene: 4.

This clone was seen at least ten times. The V and J genes are TRBV15 and TRBJ1-6; perhaps TRBD1 as D (5 bases). Germline assignment: CDR1 LNHNV and CDR2 YYDKDF (reference sequence). CDR3 length: 15 amino acids. V was shortened by 8 bases and J by 4 bases, with 15 bases between the two germline ends. This chain's CDR3 is CATVRTGAYNSPLHF. The CDR3 DNA follows: TGTGCCACCGTAAGAACAGGCGCGTATAATTCACCCCTCCACTTT.

This rearrangement joins TRBV3-1 (or the pseudogene TRBV3-2) to TRBJ1-3; TRBD1 matches at 7 bases. V lost 4 bases and J lost 3; bases outside the gene matches: 9. Looked up from germline, CDR1 is LGHDT and CDR2 is YNNKEL (reference sequence). CDR3 length: 16 amino acids. The CDR3 spells CASSPPGQLFGNTIYF. CDR3 sequence (DNA): TGTGCCAGCAGCCCGCCGGGACAGCTCTTTGGAAACACCATATATTTT.

This sequence joins TRBV9 and TRBJ2-1; D gene unclear. Trimming removed 2 bases from V and 0 bases from J, with 9 bases in between. Germline values: CDR1 SGDLS, CDR2 YYNGEE. The CDR3 is 15 amino acids. The CDR3 loop is CASSVGQSSYNEQFF. The CDR3 DNA reads TGTGCCAGCAGCGTGGGCCAGAGCTCCTACAATGAGCAGTTCTTC.

The V and J genes are TRBV5-1 and TRBJ1-4, with D maybe TRBD1 (5 bases). The germline V gene encodes CDR1 SGHRS and CDR2 YFSETQ. The V and J ends lost 4 bases and 4 bases respectively, with 8 bases between them. The CDR3 loop spans 13 amino acids. Written as DNA, the CDR3 is TGCGCCAGCAGCCCGGACATTAATGAAAAACTGTTTTTT. Amino acid sequence: CASSPDINEKLFF.

V is TRBV12-2 and J is TRBJ1-1. TRBV12-2 is a documented pseudogene. There are 14 residues in the CDR3. The CDR3 loop reads CASRPCEWNTEAFF. CDR3 nucleotides: TGTGCAAGTCGCCCCTGCGAGTGGAACACTGAAGCTTTCTTT.

The chain couples TRBV5-6 to TRBJ2-7; 10 bases map to TRBD1. With V trimmed by 4 bases and J by 4 bases, 11 bases remained unmatched. CDR3 length: 16 residues. Germline-derived CDR1 and CDR2 are SGHDT and YYEEEE. The CDR3 region is CASSRRLTGGLYEQYF. In DNA, the CDR3 is TGTGCCAGCAGCCGCCGCTTGACAGGGGGCCTATACGAGCAGTACTTC.

As DNA, the CDR3 is TGTGCCAGCACATTTCATCGGGGGGGGACTAACTATGGCTACACCTTC. Translation gives CASTFHRGGTNYGYTF. The V gene is TRBV27, the J gene TRBJ1-2, with a tentative D call TRBD1 (5 bases). The CDR3 contains 16 residues. The germline V gene has CDR1 MNHEY and CDR2 SMNVEV (reference sequence). V lost 7 bases to trimming and J lost 0 bases, with 18 bases between them.

The chain uses TRBV25-1 and TRBJ1-2, with D maybe TRBD1 (6 bases). This CDR3 region has 13 residues. Germline CDR1 reads MGHDK; CDR2 reads SYGVNS. V lost 11 bases and J 8 bases, leaving 21 bases between the germline ends. CDR3 DNA: TGTGCCTCCAGGGGAGGGGGGGCGGCGGGCTACACCTTC. This codes for CASRGGGAAGYTF.

A note on this clone: Other DNA sequences of this sample code for an identical CDR3. This chain links TRBV5-6 with TRBJ1-5, with TRBD1 as a possible D gene (5 bases). CDR3 size: 13 residues. The V end was cut by 2 bases, the J end by 4 bases, with 7 bases between. Germline-derived CDR1 and CDR2 are SGHDT and YYEEEE. This CDR3 reads CASSLAGNQPQHF. The CDR3 coding sequence is TGTGCCAGCAGCTTAGCAGGGAATCAGCCCCAGCATTTT.

The chain recombines TRBV7-2 with TRBJ2-1; 7 bases are a match to TRBD2. The germline V gene encodes CDR1 SGHTA and CDR2 FQGNSA. This CDR3 is 15 amino acids long. J gave up 3 bases and V 1 base, and 3 bases lay outside the gene matches. The CDR3 DNA reads as TGTGCCAGCAGCTTAGGGCTAGCGGTCTACAATGAGCAGTTCTTC. This sequence encodes CASSLGLAVYNEQFF.

V gene TRBV19 combines with J gene TRBJ2-5; a weak D match, TRBD1 (5 bases). V was shortened by 2 bases and J by 5 bases, with 18 bases between the two germline ends. Germline CDR1 LNHDA, CDR2 SQIVND (reference sequence). The CDR3 extends over 16 amino acids. Here the CDR3 DNA reads TGTGCCAGTAGTATAACGGTAGCTGTCAAGGGGGAGACCCAGTACTTC. Encoded protein: CASSITVAVKGETQYF.